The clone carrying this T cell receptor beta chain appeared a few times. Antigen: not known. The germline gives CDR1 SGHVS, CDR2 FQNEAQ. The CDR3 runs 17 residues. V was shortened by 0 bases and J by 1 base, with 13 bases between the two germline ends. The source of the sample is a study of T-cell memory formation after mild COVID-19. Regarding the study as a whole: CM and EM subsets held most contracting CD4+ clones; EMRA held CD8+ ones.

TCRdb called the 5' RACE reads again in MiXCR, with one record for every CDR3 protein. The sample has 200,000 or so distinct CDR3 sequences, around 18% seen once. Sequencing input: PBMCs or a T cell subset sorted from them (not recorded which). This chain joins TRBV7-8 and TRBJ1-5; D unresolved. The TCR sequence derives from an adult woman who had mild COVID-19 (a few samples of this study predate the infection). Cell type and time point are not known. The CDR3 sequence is CASSLAVWSTSNQPQHF. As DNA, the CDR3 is TGTGCCAGCAGCTTAGCGGTATGGTCTACGAGCAATCAGCCCCAGCATTTT.